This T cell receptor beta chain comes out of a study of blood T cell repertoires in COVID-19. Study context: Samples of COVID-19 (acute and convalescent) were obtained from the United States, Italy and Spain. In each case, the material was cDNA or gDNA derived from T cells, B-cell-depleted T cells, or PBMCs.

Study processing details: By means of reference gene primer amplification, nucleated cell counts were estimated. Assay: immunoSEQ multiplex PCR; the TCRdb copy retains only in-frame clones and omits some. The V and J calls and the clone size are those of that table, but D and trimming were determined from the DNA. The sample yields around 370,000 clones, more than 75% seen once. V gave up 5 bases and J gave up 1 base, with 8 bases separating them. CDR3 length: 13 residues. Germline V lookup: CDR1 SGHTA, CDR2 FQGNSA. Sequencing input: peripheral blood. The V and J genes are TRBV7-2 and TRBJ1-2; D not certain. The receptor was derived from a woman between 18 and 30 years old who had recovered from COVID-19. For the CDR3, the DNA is TGTGCCAGCAGCGCACAGATTAACTATGGCTACACCTTC. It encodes CASSAQINYGYTF.